Listed here are 7 T cell receptor beta chains from one sample, sequenced in a study of blood T cell repertoires in COVID-19. Only in-frame clones appear in the TCRdb table, and some are missing; sequencing was by immunoSEQ multiplex PCR. The data show over 200,000 clones, about 90% seen once. Sequencing was carried out using peripheral blood. The receptors here all came from a man aged 40-49 years with active or convalescent COVID-19.

The rearrangement uses TRBV7-8 and TRBJ2-1, with 14 bases that match TRBD2. Germline CDR1 reads SGHVS; CDR2 reads FQNEAQ. V lost 4 bases and J lost 7; bases outside the gene matches: 9. The CDR3 has 17 amino acids. DNA for the CDR3: TGTGCCAGCAGCTCCCCGGGACTAGCGGGAGTTGGGAATGAGCAGTTCTTC. Translation: CASSSPGLAGVGNEQFF. Looking up the rest from reference TRBV7-8 and TRBJ2-1 gives the full variable domain: GAGVSQSPRYKVAKRGQDVALRCDPISGHVSLFWYQQALGQGPEFLTYFQNEAQLDKSGLPSDRFFAERPEGSVSTLKIQRTQQEDSAVYLCASSSPGLAGVGNEQFFGPGTRLTVL.

V is TRBV7-3 and J is TRBJ1-1; D might be TRBD1 (5 bases). V lost 2 bases and J 5 bases, leaving 12 bases between the germline ends. Germline CDR1 reads SGHTA; CDR2 reads FQGTGA. The CDR3 runs to 14 residues. The CDR3 loop reads CASSLSGKGTEAFF. The CDR3 nucleotides are TGTGCCAGCAGCTTATCAGGGAAGGGGACTGAAGCTTTCTTT.

The chain recombines TRBV27 with TRBJ1-4; 7 nucleotides align to TRBD1. CDR1 MNHEY and CDR2 SMNVEV come from the germline V gene (reference sequence). The CDR3 extends over 15 amino acids. V lost 9 bases, J lost 3 bases, and 10 bases stayed unmatched. The CDR3 DNA follows: TGTGCCAGTCTAAGACAGGGTGGAGCTAATGAAAAACTGTTTTTT. Its protein is CASLRQGGANEKLFF.

This clone has more than one count but fewer than ten. The chain is built from TRBV6-1 and TRBJ2-3; TRBD1 agrees at 9 bases. Germline loops: CDR1 MNHNS, CDR2 SASEGT. The length of the CDR3 is 14 residues. V lost 1 base and J lost 4; bases outside the gene matches: 0. This CDR3 reads CASSEGTGADTQYF. The CDR3 nucleotides read TGTGCCAGCAGTGAAGGGACAGGGGCAGATACGCAGTATTTT.

The rearrangement joins TRBV29-1 to TRBJ1-1, with 7 nucleotides matching TRBD1. The germline V gene has CDR1 SQVTM and CDR2 ANQGSEA. V trimming: 6 bases; J trimming: 5 bases; junction bases outside the gene matches: 9. This CDR3 spans 13 amino acids. CDR3 protein: CSVPTGDRTEAFF. The CDR3 DNA reads as TGCAGCGTCCCTACAGGGGACCGTACTGAAGCTTTCTTT.

In its sample, this clone was seen a few times. The chain couples TRBV27 to TRBJ1-2; possible D gene TRBD1, 5 bases. Trimming removed 5 bases at V and 4 bases at J, with 14 bases between. The CDR3 spans 14 residues. The germline V gene encodes CDR1 MNHEY and CDR2 SMNVEV (reference sequence). The CDR3 coding sequence is TGTGCCAGCAGTCGGGACCCCGGGGGCTATGGCTACACCTTC. It is translated as CASSRDPGGYGYTF.

The CDR3 region has the DNA TGTGCCAGCAGCACCGGACAGGGGGTCCCTTATAATTCACCCCTCCACTTT. Translated: CASSTGQGVPYNSPLHF. The chain has TRBV9 and TRBJ1-6; 10 bases match TRBD1. CDR3 length: 17 amino acids. CDR1 and CDR2 from the germline V gene are SGDLS and YYNGEE. The junction had 8 bases not matched to a gene; V was cut back by 4 bases and J by 4 bases.